This T cell receptor beta chain appears in the sequencing data of a study of T cell responses to AZD1222 COVID-19 vaccine. Some clones are missing from TCRdb's copy, which holds only in-frame ones; the method was immunoSEQ multiplex PCR. The sample gives approximately 130,000 clones, approximately 92% of which show up once; approximately 1% is in the top ten. The germline V and J ends were trimmed by 4 bases and 1 base, with 10 bases remaining between them. Germline V gives CDR1 LGHNA, CDR2 YNFKEQ. This CDR3 contains 14 residues. V usage is TRBV4-2 and J usage is TRBJ1-1; D is unresolved. This receptor was taken from an adult in good health. Sequencing was performed on peripheral blood, taken on day 0 of AZD1222 vaccination. Written as DNA, the CDR3 is TGTGCCAGCAGCCCTCAACCAGCGAACACTGAAGCTTTCTTT. Its translation is CASSPQPANTEAFF.